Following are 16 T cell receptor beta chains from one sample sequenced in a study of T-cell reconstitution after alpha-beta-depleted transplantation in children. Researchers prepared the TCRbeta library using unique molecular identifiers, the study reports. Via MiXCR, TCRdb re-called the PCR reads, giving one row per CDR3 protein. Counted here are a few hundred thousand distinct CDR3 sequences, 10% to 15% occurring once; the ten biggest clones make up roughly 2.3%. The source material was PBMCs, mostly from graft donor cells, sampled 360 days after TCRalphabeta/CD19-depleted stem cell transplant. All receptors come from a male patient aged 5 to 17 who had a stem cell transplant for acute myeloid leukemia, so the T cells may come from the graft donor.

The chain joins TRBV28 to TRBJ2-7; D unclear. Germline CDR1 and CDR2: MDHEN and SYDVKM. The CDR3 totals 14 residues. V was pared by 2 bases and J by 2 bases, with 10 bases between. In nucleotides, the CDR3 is TGTGCCAGCAGTTTACCAGCGATCCCCTACGAGCAGTACTTC. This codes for CASSLPAIPYEQYF.

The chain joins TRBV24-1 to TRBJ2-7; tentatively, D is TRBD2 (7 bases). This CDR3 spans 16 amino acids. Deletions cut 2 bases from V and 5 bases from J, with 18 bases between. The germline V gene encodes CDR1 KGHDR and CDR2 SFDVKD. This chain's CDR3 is CATSDSRRGGIHEQYF. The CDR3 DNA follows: TGTGCCACCAGTGATTCTAGGAGGGGGGGAATCCACGAGCAGTACTTC.

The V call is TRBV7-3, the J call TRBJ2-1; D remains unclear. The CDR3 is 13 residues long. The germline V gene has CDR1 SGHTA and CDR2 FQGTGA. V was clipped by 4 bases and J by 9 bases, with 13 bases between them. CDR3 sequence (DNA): TGTGCCAGCAGCTCCACATTGGGCAGTGAGCAGTTCTTC. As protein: CASSSTLGSEQFF.

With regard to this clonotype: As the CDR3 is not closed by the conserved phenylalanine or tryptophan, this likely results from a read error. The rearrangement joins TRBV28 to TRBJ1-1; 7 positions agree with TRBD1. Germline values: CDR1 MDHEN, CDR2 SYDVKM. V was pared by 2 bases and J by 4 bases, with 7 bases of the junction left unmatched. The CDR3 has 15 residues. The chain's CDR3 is CASSLQGGRGTEAFC. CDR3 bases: TGTGCCAGCAGTTTACAGGGGGGGCGCGGCACTGAAGCTTTCTGT.

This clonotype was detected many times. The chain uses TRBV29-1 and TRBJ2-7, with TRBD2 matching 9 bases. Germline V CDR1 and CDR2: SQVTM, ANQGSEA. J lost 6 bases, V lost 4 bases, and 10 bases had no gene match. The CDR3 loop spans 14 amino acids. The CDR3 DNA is TGCAGCGTTGTGCCGTCCAGGACTAGCGTCGAGCAGTACTTC. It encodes CSVVPSRTSVEQYF.

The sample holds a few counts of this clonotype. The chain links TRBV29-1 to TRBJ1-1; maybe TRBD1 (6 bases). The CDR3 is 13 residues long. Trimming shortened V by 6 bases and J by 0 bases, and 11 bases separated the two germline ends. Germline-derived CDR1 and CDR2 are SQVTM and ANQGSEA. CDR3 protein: CSVVGAMNTEAFF. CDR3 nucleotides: TGCAGCGTCGTGGGGGCCATGAACACTGAAGCTTTCTTT.

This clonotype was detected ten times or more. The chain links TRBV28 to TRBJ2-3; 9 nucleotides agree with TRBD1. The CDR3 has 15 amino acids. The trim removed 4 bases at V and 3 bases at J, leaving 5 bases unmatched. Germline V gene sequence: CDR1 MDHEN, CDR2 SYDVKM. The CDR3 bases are TGTGCCAGCAGTTCTCCCGGACAGGGGACAGATACGCAGTATTTT. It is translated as CASSSPGQGTDTQYF. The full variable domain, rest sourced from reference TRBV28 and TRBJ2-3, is DVKVTQSSRYLVKRTGEKVFLECVQDMDHENMFWYRQDPGLGLRLIYFSYDVKMKEKGDIPEGYSVSREKKERFSLILESASTNQTSMYLCASSSPGQGTDTQYFGPGTRLTVL.

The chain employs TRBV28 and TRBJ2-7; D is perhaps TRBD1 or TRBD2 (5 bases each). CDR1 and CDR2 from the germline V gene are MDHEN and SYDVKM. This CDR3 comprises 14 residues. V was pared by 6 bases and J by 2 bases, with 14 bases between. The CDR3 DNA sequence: TGTGCCAGCAGCCTCCCAAGGGACCCCTACGAGCAGTACTTC. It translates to CASSLPRDPYEQYF. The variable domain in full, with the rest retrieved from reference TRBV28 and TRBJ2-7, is DVKVTQSSRYLVKRTGEKVFLECVQDMDHENMFWYRQDPGLGLRLIYFSYDVKMKEKGDIPEGYSVSREKKERFSLILESASTNQTSMYLCASSLPRDPYEQYFGPGTRLTVT.

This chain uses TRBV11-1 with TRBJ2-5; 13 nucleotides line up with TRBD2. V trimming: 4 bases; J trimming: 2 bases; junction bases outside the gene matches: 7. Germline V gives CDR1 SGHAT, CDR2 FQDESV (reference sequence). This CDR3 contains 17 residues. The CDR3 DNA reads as TGTGCCAGCAGCTCATGGACTAGCGGGAGATCGCAAGAGACCCAGTACTTC. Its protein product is CASSSWTSGRSQETQYF. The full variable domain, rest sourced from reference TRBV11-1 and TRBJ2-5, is EAEVAQSPRYKITEKSQAVAFWCDPISGHATLYWYRQILGQGPELLVQFQDESVVDDSQLPKDRFSAERLKGVDSTLKIQPAELGDSAMYLCASSSWTSGRSQETQYFGPGTRLLVL.

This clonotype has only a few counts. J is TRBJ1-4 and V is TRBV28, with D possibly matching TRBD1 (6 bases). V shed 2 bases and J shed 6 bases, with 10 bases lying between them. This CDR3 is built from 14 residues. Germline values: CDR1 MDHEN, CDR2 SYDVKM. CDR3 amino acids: CASSLGGTYEKLFF. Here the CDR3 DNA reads TGTGCCAGCAGTTTAGGGGGCACCTATGAAAAACTGTTTTTT.

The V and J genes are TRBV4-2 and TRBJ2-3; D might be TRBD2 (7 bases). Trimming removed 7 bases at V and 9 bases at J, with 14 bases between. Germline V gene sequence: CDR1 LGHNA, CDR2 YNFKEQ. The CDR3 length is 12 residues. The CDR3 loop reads CASIGGGGTQYF. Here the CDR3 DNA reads TGTGCCAGCATCGGAGGGGGGGGCACGCAGTATTTT.

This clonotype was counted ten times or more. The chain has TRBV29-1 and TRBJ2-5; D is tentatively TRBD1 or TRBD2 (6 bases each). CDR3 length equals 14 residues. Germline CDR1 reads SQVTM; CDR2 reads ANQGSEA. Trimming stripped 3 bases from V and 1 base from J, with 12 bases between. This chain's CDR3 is CSVDEGGFQETQYF. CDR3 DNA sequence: TGCAGCGTTGACGAGGGGGGTTTCCAAGAGACCCAGTACTTC. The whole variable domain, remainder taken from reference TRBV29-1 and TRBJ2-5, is SAVISQKPSRDICQRGTSLTIQCQVDSQVTMMFWYRQQPGQSLTLIATANQGSEATYESGFVIDKFPISRPNLTFSTLTVSNMSPEDSSIYLCSVDEGGFQETQYFGPGTRLLVL.

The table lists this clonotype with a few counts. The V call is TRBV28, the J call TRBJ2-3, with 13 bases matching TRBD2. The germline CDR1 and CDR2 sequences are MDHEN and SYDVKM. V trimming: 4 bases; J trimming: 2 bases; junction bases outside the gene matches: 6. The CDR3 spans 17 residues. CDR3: CASSYGGLAGVTDTQYF. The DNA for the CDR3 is TGTGCCAGCAGTTACGGCGGACTAGCGGGAGTCACAGATACGCAGTATTTT. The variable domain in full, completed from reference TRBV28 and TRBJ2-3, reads DVKVTQSSRYLVKRTGEKVFLECVQDMDHENMFWYRQDPGLGLRLIYFSYDVKMKEKGDIPEGYSVSREKKERFSLILESASTNQTSMYLCASSYGGLAGVTDTQYFGPGTRLTVL.

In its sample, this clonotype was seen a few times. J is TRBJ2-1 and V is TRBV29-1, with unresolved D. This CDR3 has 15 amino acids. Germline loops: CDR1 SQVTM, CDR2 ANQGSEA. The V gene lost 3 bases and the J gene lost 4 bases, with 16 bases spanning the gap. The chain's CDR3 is CSVDGTRQLYNEQFF. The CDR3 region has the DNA TGCAGCGTTGACGGTACGCGTCAGCTTTACAATGAGCAGTTCTTC.

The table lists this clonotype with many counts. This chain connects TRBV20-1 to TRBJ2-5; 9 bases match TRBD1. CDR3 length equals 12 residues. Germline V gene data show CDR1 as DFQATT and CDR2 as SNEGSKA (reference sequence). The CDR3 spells CSSGTGQETQYF. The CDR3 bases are TGCAGCTCTGGGACAGGGCAAGAGACCCAGTACTTC.

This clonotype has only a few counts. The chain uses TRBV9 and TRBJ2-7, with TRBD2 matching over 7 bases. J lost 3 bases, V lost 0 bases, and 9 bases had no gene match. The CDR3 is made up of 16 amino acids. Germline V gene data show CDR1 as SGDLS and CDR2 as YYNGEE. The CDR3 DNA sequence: TGTGCCAGCAGCGTAGAAGAGGGAGGGGCCTACTACGAGCAGTACTTC. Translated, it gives CASSVEEGGAYYEQYF.